The 17 T cell receptor beta chains below come from one sample, sequenced in a study of memory B cells and T cells in multiple sclerosis. Method: immunoSEQ multiplex PCR; TCRdb's copy keeps in-frame clones and lacks some. The sample lists 35,000 to 55,000 clones, more than 65% seen once, with 1% to 1.3% in the top ten. After stimulus-free culture, autoproliferating CFSE-dim and non-proliferating CFSE-high T cells were sequenced separately. Pooled replicate wells came from some 50 million CFSE-labeled PBMCs cultured less than nine days without stimulus. Their cognate antigens are unknown. Sequenced sample: PBMCs from blood kept in culture. All receptors come from a human donor with multiple sclerosis.

This clone turned up a few times. The rearrangement uses TRBV27 and TRBJ2-5, with D perhaps given as TRBD1 or TRBD2 (6 bases each). Germline assignment: CDR1 MNHEY and CDR2 SMNVEV (reference sequence). The V gene lost 5 bases and the J gene lost 0 bases, with 22 bases spanning the gap. The CDR3 is made up of 18 amino acids. CDR3 in amino acids: CASSPGVTGRGNQETQYF. The CDR3 DNA sequence: TGTGCCAGCAGTCCGGGGGTTACAGGGCGCGGCAACCAAGAGACCCAGTACTTC.

This clone was observed a single time. V is TRBV15 and J is TRBJ2-4; 7 bases match TRBD1. Trimming removed 4 bases from V and 0 bases from J; junction bases left unmatched: 9. CDR1 is LNHNV, CDR2 YYDKDF, per germline (reference sequence). The CDR3 is 17 amino acids. CDR3: CATSKSTGQLAKNIQYF. The CDR3 bases are TGTGCCACCAGCAAAAGCACGGGACAGCTAGCCAAAAACATTCAGTACTTC.

V usage is TRBV5-6 and J usage is TRBJ2-7; the D is unclear. Trimming took 4 bases from V and 2 from J, leaving 25 bases between them. This CDR3 has 18 residues. The V gene's germline CDR1 is SGHDT and CDR2 YYEEEE. In DNA, the CDR3 is TGTGCCAGCAGCCCCCTACCCCTTATAGACGGAACTACCTACGAGCAGTACTTC. Protein product: CASSPLPLIDGTTYEQYF. Drawing the rest from reference TRBV5-6 and TRBJ2-7, the complete variable domain is DAGVTQSPTHLIKTRGQQVTLRCSPKSGHDTVSWYQQALGQGPQFIFQYYEEEERQRGNFPDRFSGHQFPNYSSELNVNALLLGDSALYLCASSPLPLIDGTTYEQYFGPGTRLTVT.

This clone occurred a few times. The gene calls are TRBV19 and TRBJ1-3; D gene ambiguous. Trimming took off 6 bases at V and 0 bases at J, with 9 bases between the two ends. The germline CDR1 and CDR2 sequences are LNHDA and SQIVND (reference sequence). The CDR3 runs 14 residues. CDR3 sequence (DNA): TGTGCCAGTAGGAGACTGAGCTCTGGAAACACCATATATTTT. As protein: CASRRLSSGNTIYF. Based on the CDR3 plus reference TRBV19 and TRBJ1-3, the full variable domain is DGGITQSPKYLFRKEGQNVTLSCEQNLNHDAMYWYRQDPGQGLRLIYYSQIVNDFQKGDIAEGYSVSREKKESFPLTVTSAQKNPTAFYLCASRRLSSGNTIYFGEGSWLTVV.

V is TRBV11-1 and J is TRBJ1-6; 9 bases align to TRBD1. CDR3 length equals 16 residues. Germline V gene sequence: CDR1 SGHAT, CDR2 FQDESV (reference sequence). The junction had 6 bases not matched to a gene; V was cut back by 6 bases and J by 3 bases. This CDR3 reads CASSSPGQGYNSPLHF. CDR3 bases: TGTGCCAGCAGTTCACCGGGACAGGGCTATAATTCACCCCTCCACTTT. Full variable domain (rest looked up from reference TRBV11-1 and TRBJ1-6): EAEVAQSPRYKITEKSQAVAFWCDPISGHATLYWYRQILGQGPELLVQFQDESVVDDSQLPKDRFSAERLKGVDSTLKIQPAELGDSAMYLCASSSPGQGYNSPLHFGNGTRLTVT.

The V and J genes are TRBV6-5 and TRBJ1-2; TRBD1 matches 11 bases. In germline, CDR1 is MNHEY, CDR2 SVGAGI. V was pared by 2 bases and J by 5 bases, with 4 bases of the junction left unmatched. This CDR3 comprises 15 residues. The CDR3 DNA sequence: TGTGCCAGCAGTTACGGGACAGGGGGTGGTTATGGCTACACCTTC. Protein sequence: CASSYGTGGGYGYTF.

The chain combines TRBV30 with TRBJ1-6; D call uncertain. This CDR3 is 13 amino acids long. Trimming took off 4 bases at V and 8 bases at J, with 12 bases between the two ends. CDR1 and CDR2 (germline): GTSNPN, SVGIG (reference sequence). The DNA for the CDR3 is TGTGCCTGGAATACCCATCGGGATTCACCCCTCCACTTT. Its translation is CAWNTHRDSPLHF. Variable domain in full (rest from reference TRBV30 and TRBJ1-6): SQTIHQWPATLVQPVGSPLSLECTVEGTSNPNLYWYRQAAGRGLQLLFYSVGIGQISSEVPQNLSASRPQDRQFILSSKKLLLSDSGFYLCAWNTHRDSPLHFGNGTRLTVT.

This clone has just a few counts. The CDR3 region is CSASREVKAFF. The CDR3 coding sequence is TGCAGTGCTAGTCGAGAGGTGAAAGCTTTCTTT. This chain links TRBV20-1 with TRBJ1-1; D remains ambiguous. V lost 3 bases and J lost 9, with 11 bases in between. There are 11 residues in the CDR3. CDR1 is DFQATT, CDR2 SNEGSKA, per germline (reference sequence).

This clone was seen a handful of times. The V call is TRBV18, the J call TRBJ1-5; TRBD1 is a possible D gene (5 bases). The CDR3 sequence is 18 residues long. CDR1 and CDR2 from the germline V gene are KGHSH and LQKENI. With 0 bases removed from V and 6 bases from J, the gap between germline ends came to 21 bases. CDR3 DNA sequence: TGTGCCAGCTCACCACCCCGAGGGCAGGGATCCGCGGGTCAGCCCCAGCATTTT. Protein sequence: CASSPPRGQGSAGQPQHF.

This clone was seen a few times. The rearrangement joins TRBV2 to TRBJ2-5; 8 bases are a match to TRBD1. CDR3 length: 13 amino acids. The germline gives CDR1 SNHLY, CDR2 FYNNEI. V shed 2 bases, J shed 6 bases, and the junction held 2 bases outside the gene matches. DNA of the CDR3: TGTGCCAGCAGTGAACAGGGGGCGAAGACCCAGTACTTC. This gives the protein CASSEQGAKTQYF.

This clone was seen a handful of times. The V gene is TRBV7-9, the J gene TRBJ2-7; D ambiguous. Germline V gene data show CDR1 as SEHNR and CDR2 as FQNEAQ (reference sequence). V was clipped by 3 bases and J by 3 bases, with 12 bases between them. The CDR3 runs to 14 residues. This CDR3 reads CASSFTRGHYEQYF. The DNA of the CDR3 is TGTGCCAGCAGCTTCACCCGAGGCCACTACGAGCAGTACTTC.

The rearrangement links TRBV6-5 to TRBJ2-1; D uncertain. Germline values: CDR1 MNHEY, CDR2 SVGAGI. Trimming pared 0 bases from V and 9 bases from J, leaving 12 bases between. This CDR3 comprises 14 residues. The CDR3 region has the DNA TGTGCCAGCAGTTACTCGACGACGTCAGGTGAGCAGTTCTTC. This sequence encodes CASSYSTTSGEQFF.

The V gene is TRBV2, the J gene TRBJ1-2; D is undetermined. The CDR3 is 12 residues long. From germline, CDR1 is SNHLY and CDR2 FYNNEI. Deletions cut 8 bases from V and 5 bases from J, with 12 bases between. For the CDR3, the DNA is TGTGCCAGCCCGCCGGCTGAGTATGGCTACACCTTC. This translates into CASPPAEYGYTF.

This chain links TRBV9 with TRBJ2-3, with unresolved D. Trimming removed 0 bases at V and 4 bases at J, with 12 bases between. The germline CDR1 and CDR2 sequences are SGDLS and YYNGEE. The CDR3 loop spans 15 amino acids. DNA of the CDR3: TGTGCCAGCAGCGTAGGGTCTACCTCCCCAGATACGCAGTATTTT. This translates into CASSVGSTSPDTQYF.

This rearrangement joins TRBV6-1 to TRBJ1-6; D may be TRBD1 (6 bases). The V end was cut by 5 bases, the J end by 7 bases, with 9 bases between. Germline lookup yields CDR1 MNHNS and CDR2 SASEGT. The CDR3 is 13 amino acids. Here the CDR3 reads CASSQGGNSPLHF. CDR3 nucleotides: TGTGCCAGCAGTCAAGGGGGAAATTCACCCCTCCACTTT.

The V and J genes are TRBV7-9 and TRBJ1-1; D gene uncertain. The CDR3 has 10 amino acids. Germline V gene sequence: CDR1 SEHNR, CDR2 FQNEAQ (reference sequence). Trimming shortened V by 5 bases and J by 4 bases, and 2 bases separated the two germline ends. CDR3 nucleotide sequence: TGTGCCAGCAGCGGCACTGAAGCTTTCTTT. Protein product: CASSGTEAFF.

The V and J genes are TRBV6-5 and TRBJ1-2; 7 positions agree with TRBD1. CDR3 size: 13 residues. CDR1 MNHEY and CDR2 SVGAGI come from the germline V gene. The junction had 6 bases not matched to a gene; V was cut back by 5 bases and J by 6 bases. The DNA for the CDR3 is TGTGCCAGCAGTCTCCGGGACAGCGATGGCTACACCTTC. Translation gives CASSLRDSDGYTF.